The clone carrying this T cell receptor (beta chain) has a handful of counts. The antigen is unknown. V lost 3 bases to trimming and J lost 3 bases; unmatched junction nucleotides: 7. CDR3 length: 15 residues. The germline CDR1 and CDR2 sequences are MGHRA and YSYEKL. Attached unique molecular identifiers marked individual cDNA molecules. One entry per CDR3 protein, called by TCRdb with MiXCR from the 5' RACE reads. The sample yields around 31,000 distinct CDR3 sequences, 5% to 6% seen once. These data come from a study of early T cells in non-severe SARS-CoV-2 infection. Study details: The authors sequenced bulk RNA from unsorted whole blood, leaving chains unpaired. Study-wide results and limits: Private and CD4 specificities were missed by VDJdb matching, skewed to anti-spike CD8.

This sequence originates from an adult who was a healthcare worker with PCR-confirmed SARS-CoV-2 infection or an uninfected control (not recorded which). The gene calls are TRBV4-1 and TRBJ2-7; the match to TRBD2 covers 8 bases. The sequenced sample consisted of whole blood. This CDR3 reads CASSHAASGSYEQYF. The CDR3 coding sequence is TGCGCCAGCAGCCATGCTGCGAGCGGGAGCTACGAGCAGTACTTC.